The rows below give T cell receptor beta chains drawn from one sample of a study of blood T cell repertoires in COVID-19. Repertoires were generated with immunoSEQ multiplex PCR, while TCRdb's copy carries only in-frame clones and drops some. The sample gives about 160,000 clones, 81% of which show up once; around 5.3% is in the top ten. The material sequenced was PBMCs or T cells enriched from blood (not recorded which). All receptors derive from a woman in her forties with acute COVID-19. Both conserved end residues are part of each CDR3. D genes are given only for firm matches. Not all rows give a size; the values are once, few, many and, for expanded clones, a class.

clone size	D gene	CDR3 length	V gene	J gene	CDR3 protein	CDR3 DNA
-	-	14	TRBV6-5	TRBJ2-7	CASSYVAESYEQYF	TGTGCCAGCAGTTACGTAGCGGAGTCCTACGAGCAGTACTTC
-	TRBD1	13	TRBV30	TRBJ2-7	CASSGTGPREQYF	TGTGCCAGCTCCGGGACAGGGCCTCGGGAGCAGTACTTC
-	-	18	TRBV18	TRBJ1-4	CASSPAVAGPSTNEKLFF	TGTGCCAGCTCACCCGCCGTGGCAGGGCCATCAACTAATGAAAAACTGTTTTTT
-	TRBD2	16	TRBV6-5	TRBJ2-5	CASSSPQTSRQETQYF	TGTGCCAGCAGTTCCCCGCAGACTAGCCGACAAGAGACCCAGTACTTC
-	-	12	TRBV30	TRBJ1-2	CAWTPGVYGYTF	TGTGCCTGGACTCCGGGAGTCTATGGCTACACCTTC
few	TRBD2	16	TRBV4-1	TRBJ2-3	CASSQGAGGGTDTQYF	TGCGCCAGCAGCCAAGGTGCGGGAGGGGGCACAGATACGCAGTATTTT
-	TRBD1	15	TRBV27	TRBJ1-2	CASSFSGGARYGYTF	TGTGCCAGCAGTTTCTCAGGGGGCGCCCGCTATGGCTACACCTTC
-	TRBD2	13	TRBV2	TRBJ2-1	CASSLGRERSPFF	TGTGCCAGCAGCCTGGGGAGGGAGCGAAGTCCGTTCTTC
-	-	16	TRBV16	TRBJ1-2	CASSHISATLNYGYTF	TGTGCCAGCAGCCACATCTCAGCGACCTTGAACTATGGCTACACCTTC
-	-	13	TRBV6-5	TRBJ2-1	CASSKTRDNEQFF	TGTGCCAGCAGTAAAACTCGCGACAATGAGCAGTTCTTC
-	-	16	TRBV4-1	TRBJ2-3	CASSQDWRQSTDTQYF	TGCGCCAGCAGCCAAGATTGGCGGCAGTCCACAGATACGCAGTATTTT
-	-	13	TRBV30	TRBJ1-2	CAWSEQPNYGYTF	TGTGCCTGGAGTGAACAGCCTAACTATGGCTACACCTTC
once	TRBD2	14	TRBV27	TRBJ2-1	CASSSLLADNEQFF	TGTGCCAGCAGTTCCCTACTAGCGGACAATGAGCAGTTCTTC
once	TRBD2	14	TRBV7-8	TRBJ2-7	CASRPGTSGYEQYF	TGTGCCAGCAGGCCCGGGACTAGCGGCTACGAGCAGTACTTC
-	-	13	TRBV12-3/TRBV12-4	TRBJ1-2	CASSLYKQGGYTF	TGTGCCAGCAGTTTATACAAACAGGGTGGCTACACCTTC
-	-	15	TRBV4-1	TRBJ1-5	CASSQDSRSNQPQHF	TGCGCCAGCAGCCAAGATTCCAGGAGCAATCAGCCCCAGCATTTT
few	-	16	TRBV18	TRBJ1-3	CASSQNTQGSGNTIYF	TGTGCCAGCTCACAAAACACTCAGGGCTCTGGAAACACCATATATTTT
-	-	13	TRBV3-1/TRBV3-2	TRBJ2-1	CASRQGPLDEQFF	TGTGCCAGCAGACAGGGACCTTTGGATGAGCAGTTCTTC
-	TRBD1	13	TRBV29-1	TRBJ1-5	CSVGQGADQPQHF	TGCAGCGTTGGGCAGGGGGCGGATCAGCCCCAGCATTTT
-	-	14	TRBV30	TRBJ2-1	CAWSYGTTYNEQFF	TGTGCCTGGAGTTACGGGACAACCTACAATGAGCAGTTCTTC
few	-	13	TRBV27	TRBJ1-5	CASSFQRGQPQHF	TGTGCCAGCAGTTTCCAAAGGGGGCAGCCCCAGCATTTT
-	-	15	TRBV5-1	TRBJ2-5	CASSLARSNYETQYF	TGCGCCAGCAGCTTGGCCCGATCAAACTACGAGACCCAGTACTTC
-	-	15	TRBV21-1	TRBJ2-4	CASSKRGGAKNIQYF	TGTGCCAGCAGCAAACGGGGGGGAGCCAAAAACATTCAGTACTTC
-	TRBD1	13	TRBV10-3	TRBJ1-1	CAISLQGYAEAFF	TGTGCCATCAGTTTACAGGGGTACGCTGAAGCTTTCTTT
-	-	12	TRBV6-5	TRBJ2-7	CACGASSYEQYF	TGTGCCTGCGGAGCATCCTCCTACGAGCAGTACTTC
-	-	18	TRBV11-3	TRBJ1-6	CASSLEGLVQEENSPLHF	TGTGCCAGCAGCTTAGAAGGACTTGTGCAGGAGGAGAATTCACCCCTCCACTTT
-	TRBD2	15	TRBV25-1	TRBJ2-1	CASRPGGLAGGEQFF	TGTGCCAGCAGACCGGGAGGACTAGCGGGAGGAGAGCAGTTCTTC
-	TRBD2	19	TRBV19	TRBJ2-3	CASSTGLAATRASTDTQYF	TGTGCCAGTAGTACCGGACTAGCGGCTACGCGTGCTAGCACAGATACGCAGTATTTT
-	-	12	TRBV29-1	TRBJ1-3	CSVVTAGNTIYF	TGCAGCGTTGTAACGGCTGGAAACACCATATATTTT
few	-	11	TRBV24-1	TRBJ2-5	CATSVEETQYF	TGTGCCACCAGTGTAGAAGAGACCCAGTACTTC
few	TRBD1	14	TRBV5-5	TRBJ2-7	CASSFGQGAGEQYF	TGTGCCAGCAGCTTTGGACAGGGGGCGGGCGAGCAGTACTTC
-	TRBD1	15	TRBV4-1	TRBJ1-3	CASSPGQGASYTIYF	TGCGCCAGCAGCCCGGGACAGGGGGCAAGCTACACCATATATTTT
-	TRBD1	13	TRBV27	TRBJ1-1	CASRRGQVTEAFF	TGTGCCAGCAGGAGGGGGCAGGTCACTGAAGCTTTCTTT
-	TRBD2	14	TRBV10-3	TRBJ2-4	CAISEPPGLGIQYF	TGTGCCATCAGTGAGCCCCCGGGACTAGGCATTCAGTACTTC
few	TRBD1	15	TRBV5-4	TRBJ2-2	CASSSPGQGVGELFF	TGTGCCAGCAGCTCCCCGGGACAGGGGGTCGGGGAGCTGTTTTTT
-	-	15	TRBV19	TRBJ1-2	CASTFPGRSHYGYTF	TGTGCCAGTACCTTCCCGGGTCGCAGTCACTATGGCTACACCTTC
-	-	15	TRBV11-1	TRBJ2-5	CASTLGGGGRETQYF	TGTGCCAGCACCCTCGGCGGTGGAGGGAGAGAGACCCAGTACTTC
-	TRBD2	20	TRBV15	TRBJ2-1	CATTNNRGVGVSGNYNEQFF	TGTGCCACCACGAACAATAGAGGGGTGGGCGTAAGCGGGAATTACAATGAGCAGTTCTTC
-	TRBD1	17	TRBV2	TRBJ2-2	CASSEGGQGVWTGELFF	TGTGCCAGCAGTGAAGGGGGACAGGGGGTATGGACCGGGGAGCTGTTTTTT
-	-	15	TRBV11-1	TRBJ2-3	CASSFGRHLTDTQYF	TGTGCCAGCAGCTTCGGCAGGCACCTCACAGATACGCAGTATTTT